This T cell receptor beta chain was profiled in a study of shared clonotypes between healthy human individuals. To note about this clone: Its antigen is unknown. The sample carries other DNA sequences with the same CDR3.

From germline, CDR1 is SGHDT and CDR2 YYEEEE. CDR3 length: 15 amino acids. J lost 0 bases, V lost 2 bases, and 3 bases had no gene match. Deep was the level used in running the assay. Using immunoSEQ multiplex PCR, the repertoire was profiled, and TCRdb retains in-frame clones only, with some absent. The top ten clones hold over 1.3% of a sample with about 1 million clones, approximately 68% of them seen once. Overall study findings and caveats: Non-shared clonotypes had lower generation probabilities than those shared by all four donors.

The receptor comes from a man younger than 35 in good health. V and J are TRBV5-6 and TRBJ2-7; TRBD1 agrees at 9 bases. The sequenced sample consisted of memory CD4+ T cells sorted from blood. The sample's subset: CD45RA-negative fraction. CDR3 DNA: TGTGCCAGCAGCTTCGGGACAGGGAGCTCCTACGAGCAGTACTTC. Amino acids: CASSFGTGSSYEQYF.